This T cell receptor (beta chain) was identified during a study of T cells expressing NK-cell markers. Across the study: The TCR beta repertoires originated in sorted CD3+CD56+NKG2C+, CD3+CD56+NKG2C- and CD3+CD56-NKG2C+ T cells.

What made the TCR beta cDNA was 5'RACE template switching with UMIs. One entry per CDR3 protein, without DNA, is what TCRdb gives after re-calling the 5' RACE reads. The sample yields under 200,000 distinct CDR3 sequences, of which the top ten take up approximately 18%. The CDR3 spans 15 residues. Germline V lookup: CDR1 SGHRS, CDR2 YFSETQ. The chain employs TRBV5-1 and TRBJ1-1. The sequence derives from a woman between 18 and 69 years old in good health. The sample taken for sequencing was blood T cells: a sorted CD56 or NKG2C T cell subset, CD4+ or CD8+ T cells, or bulk PBMC T cells (not recorded which). This chain's CDR3 is CASRIDGPMNTEAFF.